This is a list of T cell receptor beta chains from one sample in a study of blood T cell repertoires in COVID-19. Libraries were prepared by immunoSEQ multiplex PCR; TCRdb keeps only in-frame clonotypes and omits some of them. The sample contains 350,000 to 400,000 clones, more than 70% of which appear only once. Material: PBMCs or T cells enriched from blood (not recorded which). The receptors derive from a woman aged 18-35 years who had recovered from COVID-19. Both conserved end residues are part of each CDR3. D genes are given only for firm matches.

CASSRMGQNTEAFF	TRBJ1-1	-	TRBV3-1/TRBV3-2
CASSGQSNSNQPQHF	TRBJ1-5	-	TRBV2
CASSYSFSVTDTQYF	TRBJ2-3	-	TRBV6-5
CASSQVRGITGNTIYF	TRBJ1-3	-	TRBV14
CASSLQGFENQPQHF	TRBJ1-5	-	TRBV5-1
CASSELGRAIYGYTF	TRBJ1-2	-	TRBV6-1
CASSQRGSGQPQHF	TRBJ1-5	-	TRBV5-5
CASSLGQGTNNEQFF	TRBJ2-1	-	TRBV27
CSVEISQGPYGYTF	TRBJ1-2	-	TRBV29-1
CASSVDSGFNQPQHF	TRBJ1-5	-	TRBV9
CASSYSYEGSPLHF	TRBJ1-6	-	TRBV6-5
CASSQFGGANTEAFF	TRBJ1-1	-	TRBV4-2
CASSRGQGGDEQYF	TRBJ2-7	TRBD1	TRBV5-1
CASSHQTGDGNTIYF	TRBJ1-3	TRBD1	TRBV4-3
CASSERGNYNEQFF	TRBJ2-1	TRBD2	TRBV11-1
CASSKKEERTIRYSNQPQHF	TRBJ1-5	-	TRBV21-1
CAWSGGTRGRLDDFF	TRBJ1-1	TRBD1	TRBV30
CASKSDSEPNTGELFF	TRBJ2-2	-	TRBV2
CASKAGKSNQPQHF	TRBJ1-5	-	TRBV2
CASSLAQGTFF	TRBJ1-1	-	TRBV28
CASQGWDTEAFF	TRBJ1-1	-	TRBV19
CASSLDGGYEQFF	TRBJ2-1	TRBD2	TRBV11-3
CASSQATSGQYF	TRBJ2-7	-	TRBV14
CASSALAQPTGELFF	TRBJ2-2	-	TRBV5-1
CASSLVGYEQYF	TRBJ2-7	-	TRBV5-1
CASMAGRHTGELFF	TRBJ2-2	-	TRBV6-5
CASSLTGVISTEAFF	TRBJ1-1	TRBD1	TRBV5-1
CASSQKQGYQETQYF	TRBJ2-5	-	TRBV4-3
CALTGTEVTEAFF	TRBJ1-1	-	TRBV30
CASSLDGANYGYTF	TRBJ1-2	-	TRBV27
CATSPGTGRPGYTF	TRBJ1-2	TRBD1	TRBV15
CASSRGQSYEQYF	TRBJ2-7	TRBD1	TRBV6-5
CASSSHPLPGQASPLHF	TRBJ1-6	TRBD1	TRBV9
CASSQGLGQANTEAFF	TRBJ1-1	TRBD1	TRBV4-1
CASSLRVKGDRRYNSPLHF	TRBJ1-6	-	TRBV27